Each of the 27 T cell receptor beta chains below was sequenced from the same sample in a study of CXCR3-negative and CXCR3-positive naive CD8 T cells. UMI-tagged TRB cDNA libraries were built via 5' RACE. TCRdb re-called the 5' RACE reads; every CDR3 protein appears as one record, without DNA. Its listing shows 100,000 to 150,000 distinct CDR3 sequences. Study results and caveats: A higher hydrophobicity marked the TRB CDR3s of CXCR3-positive naive cells versus CXCR3-negative naive cells.

These receptors' targets are unknown. The sequencing input was naive CXCR3+ CD8+ T cells from blood. The subset: CD45RO-CCR7+CD27+CD95- naive CD8+ T cells expressing CXCR3 (TNR3+). The receptors were gathered from a human donor in good health. Some clones in this sample may be carry-over from other donors' samples.

The gene calls are TRBV29-1 and TRBJ1-2; TCRdb outputs TRBD1, but without DNA this stays unchecked. CDR3 size: 12 residues. Looked up from germline, CDR1 is SQVTM and CDR2 is ANQGSEA. The CDR3 loop is CSVRTVDVGYTF.

The gene calls are TRBV25-1 and TRBJ1-3; the TRBD1 assignment by TCRdb is unverifiable without DNA. CDR1 and CDR2 from the germline V gene are MGHDK and SYGVNS. The CDR3 totals 17 residues. CDR3 sequence reads: CASGGEGSSSSGNTIYF.

The chain is built from TRBV6-5 and TRBJ2-7; TCRdb proposes TRBD1, but this gene call is untestable without DNA. CDR1 MNHEY and CDR2 SVGAGI come from the germline V gene. CDR3 size: 14 residues. CDR3 in amino acids: CASSYGGLNYEQYF.

This rearrangement joins TRBV6-6 to TRBJ2-2; the TCRdb D gene call, TRBD1, has no DNA to confirm it. The length of the CDR3 is 15 residues. Germline-derived CDR1 and CDR2 are MNHNY and SVGAGI (reference sequence). The CDR3 sequence: CASSLRDVYTGELFF.

The gene calls are TRBV12-3 or TRBV12-4 and TRBJ1-3; TCRdb gives TRBD1 as the D gene, but with no DNA this cannot be confirmed. The CDR3 is 15 residues long. CDR3 amino acids: CASSLGTPFRNTIYF.

The chain combines TRBV27 with TRBJ1-6; TCRdb reports TRBD1, a call that lacks DNA to check it against. Per germline, CDR1 MNHEY and CDR2 SMNVEV (reference sequence). The CDR3 is 14 residues long. The CDR3 is CASSLSSGGSPLHF.

V is TRBV7-8 and J is TRBJ2-5; TCRdb lists TRBD1, though no DNA is available to test this call. Germline values: CDR1 SGHVS, CDR2 FQNEAQ. This CDR3 region has 14 residues. This CDR3 is CASSSRQGWETQYF.

The chain carries TRBV6-6 and TRBJ2-7; TCRdb's assignment of TRBD1 cannot be checked, as there is no DNA. The CDR3 is 11 residues long. CDR1 is MNHNY and CDR2 is SVGAGI in the germline V gene (reference sequence). The CDR3 sequence is CASSYRGEQYF.

The chain uses TRBV7-9 and TRBJ2-2; TCRdb selects TRBD1, and the lack of DNA leaves this call unchecked. Germline V CDR1 and CDR2: SEHNR, FQNEAQ (reference sequence). This CDR3 region has 15 residues. The CDR3 sequence is CASSPDRANTGELFF.

The chain combines TRBV28 with TRBJ1-6. This CDR3 is 15 amino acids long. CDR1 is MDHEN, CDR2 SYDVKM, per germline. CDR3 protein: CASSLGGSDNSPLHF.

CDR3 region: CASSFSGGTADTQYF. The chain links TRBV5-1 to TRBJ2-3; without DNA, the TCRdb call of TRBD2 cannot be checked. This CDR3 contains 15 residues. The germline CDR1 and CDR2 sequences are SGHRS and YFSETQ.

The chain combines TRBV4-1 with TRBJ2-4. The CDR3 spans 14 residues. Germline-derived CDR1 and CDR2 are MGHRA and YSYEKL. Here the CDR3 reads CASSQDQGQNIQYF.

The V gene is TRBV28, the J gene TRBJ2-7. This CDR3 comprises 12 residues. Germline CDR1 is MDHEN and CDR2 is SYDVKM. CDR3 region: CASSLSRVEQYF.

The chain recombines TRBV7-6 with TRBJ2-5; TCRdb names TRBD2, which stays unverified in the absence of DNA. Germline V gene lookup returns CDR1 SGHVS and CDR2 FNYEAQ. This CDR3 contains 17 residues. This chain's CDR3 is CASSLVAGGPVQETQYF.

This chain joins TRBV6-5 and TRBJ2-1; absent DNA, TCRdb's TRBD2 call cannot be checked. The CDR3 sequence is 16 residues long. Germline V lookup: CDR1 MNHEY, CDR2 SVGAGI. The CDR3 reads CASSYLAGGRYNEQFF.

This chain's CDR3 is CASSAPGVSGNTIYF. The gene calls are TRBV5-4 and TRBJ1-3. The CDR3 is 15 residues long. Germline CDR1 reads SGHNT; CDR2 reads YYREEE (reference sequence).

CDR3 protein: CASSFSVAGEETQYF. The J gene is TRBJ2-5, the V gene TRBV28; absent DNA, TCRdb's TRBD2 call cannot be checked. Germline assignment: CDR1 MDHEN and CDR2 SYDVKM. There are 15 residues in the CDR3.

The V and J genes are TRBV29-1 and TRBJ2-4; the D call of TRBD1 rests on TCRdb alone, since no DNA is present to check it. Germline V CDR1 and CDR2: SQVTM, ANQGSEA. The CDR3 runs 14 residues. This CDR3 reads CSVERGAAKNIQYF.

The chain recombines TRBV27 with TRBJ1-1. This CDR3 is built from 13 residues. Germline V CDR1 and CDR2: MNHEY, SMNVEV (reference sequence). This CDR3 is CASSLLGYTEAFF.

V is TRBV21-1 and J is TRBJ1-1; TCRdb names TRBD1, which stays unverified in the absence of DNA. TRBV21-1 is termed a pseudogene. The CDR3 is 13 residues long. Here the CDR3 reads CAVGPILPPEAFF.

The rearrangement links TRBV7-9 to TRBJ1-5; without DNA, the TCRdb call of TRBD1 cannot be checked. Germline values: CDR1 SEHNR, CDR2 FQNEAQ (reference sequence). There are 13 residues in the CDR3. The chain's CDR3 is CASKGGSNQPQHF.

The CDR3 spells CASSLAGLINTGELFF. This chain connects TRBV12-3 or TRBV12-4 to TRBJ2-2. CDR3 length: 16 residues.

This chain uses TRBV7-9 with TRBJ1-1; TCRdb's D call of TRBD1 is untestable without DNA. The germline V gene has CDR1 SEHNR and CDR2 FQNEAQ (reference sequence). The CDR3 length is 13 residues. CDR3 sequence: CASSLSQGTEAFF.

The V and J genes are TRBV15 and TRBJ2-7; TCRdb returns TRBD1, unconfirmable since there is no DNA. Germline assignment: CDR1 LNHNV and CDR2 YYDKDF (reference sequence). The CDR3 length is 15 residues. The CDR3 spells CATSREWGAAYEQYF.

This rearrangement joins TRBV27 to TRBJ1-5; checking the TCRdb D call of TRBD1 is not possible without DNA. The CDR3 is 14 residues long. Looked up from germline, CDR1 is MNHEY and CDR2 is SMNVEV (reference sequence). Here the CDR3 reads CASSLGTGAQPQHF.

The genes are TRBV7-8 and TRBJ2-6. This CDR3 region has 16 residues. Germline values: CDR1 SGHVS, CDR2 FQNEAQ. The CDR3 is CASSLAAGTGANVLTF.

J is TRBJ2-2 and V is TRBV24-1; checking the TCRdb D call of TRBD2 is not possible without DNA. The CDR3 runs 11 residues. Germline CDR1 is KGHDR and CDR2 is SFDVKD. The CDR3 here is CATQRGGELFF.